These T cell receptor beta chains were read from a single sample in a study of cytomegalovirus exposure and HLA in healthy donors. Sequencing was performed with immunoSEQ multiplex PCR; in TCRdb, only in-frame clones are kept and a portion is missing. Of roughly 130,000 clones listed, roughly 89% are singletons. The sample was PBMCs. These receptors all come from a woman under 30 in good health and CMV-seropositive. CDR3s include the opening cysteine and the closing phenylalanine or tryptophan. A D gene is named only where the DNA matches it firmly. Not every row has a clone size; where given, it reads once, few, many or a size class.

>.|TRBJ2-7|TRBV4-1|16|.
CASSHLLVPENYEQYF
TGCGCCAGCAGCCACTTACTAGTCCCCGAGAACTACGAGCAGTACTTC
>.|TRBJ1-1|TRBV10-3|10|few
CATGEAEAFF
TGTGCCACCGGGGAGGCTGAAGCTTTCTTT
>.|TRBJ1-6|TRBV5-8|15|.
CATPSSQQANSPLHF
TGTGCCACTCCATCCTCGCAGCAGGCTAATTCACCCCTCCACTTT
>.|TRBJ1-5|TRBV6-1|19|.
CASSEALLGRRMFNQPQHF
TGTGCCAGCAGTGAAGCGCTTCTTGGCCGTCGAATGTTCAATCAGCCCCAGCATTTT
>.|TRBJ2-7|TRBV6-1|14|.
CASKRREHSYEQYF
TGTGCCAGCAAGAGAAGAGAGCATTCCTACGAGCAGTACTTC
>.|TRBJ1-1|TRBV6-1|13|.
CASSELAVAEAFF
TGTGCCAGCAGTGAATTGGCGGTGGCTGAAGCTTTCTTT
>.|TRBJ1-1|TRBV9|17|.
CASSVADLRGVWTEAFF
TGTGCCAGCAGCGTAGCCGACTTGAGAGGCGTTTGGACTGAAGCTTTCTTT
>.|TRBJ1-6|TRBV11-3|13|few
CASSQGVGSPLHF
TGTGCCAGCAGCCAAGGGGTCGGTTCACCCCTCCACTTT
>TRBD1|TRBJ1-4|TRBV28|16|.
CASSDRGPLLNEKLFF
TGTGCCAGCAGTGACAGGGGGCCCCTCTTAAATGAAAAACTGTTTTTT
>TRBD1|TRBJ1-2|TRBV6-5|13|.
CASSRDRYYGYTF
TGTGCCAGCAGCCGGGACAGGTACTATGGCTACACCTTC
>TRBD1|TRBJ1-2|TRBV15|13|.
CATSPQGAGGYTF
TGTGCCACCAGCCCTCAGGGGGCGGGTGGCTACACCTTC
>TRBD1|TRBJ1-2|TRBV19|14|.
CASSGQASNYGYTF
TGTGCCAGTTCCGGACAGGCTTCTAACTATGGCTACACCTTC
>.|TRBJ1-5|TRBV11-3|15|few
CASSLVRGYNQPQHF
TGTGCCAGCAGCTTAGTTCGGGGTTACAATCAGCCCCAGCATTTT
>.|TRBJ2-3|TRBV7-8|15|.
CASSLGPRGTDTQYF
TGTGCCAGCAGCTTAGGTCCCCGGGGTACAGATACGCAGTATTTT
>TRBD1|TRBJ2-1|TRBV5-1|15|.
CASSLVGTGGAGQFF
TGCGCCAGCAGCTTGGTCGGGACAGGGGGCGCTGGGCAGTTCTTC
>.|TRBJ2-5|TRBV6-4|12|.
CASSKQKETQYF
TGTGCCAGCAGTAAACAAAAAGAGACCCAGTACTTC
>.|TRBJ2-1|TRBV25-1|14|.
CASSPRTATFEQFF
TGTGCCAGCAGTCCTAGGACAGCCACCTTTGAGCAGTTCTTC
>TRBD1|TRBJ1-1|TRBV2|15|.
CASSEHGQGSTEAFF
TGTGCCAGCAGTGAACATGGACAGGGTAGTACTGAAGCTTTCTTT
>.|TRBJ2-1|TRBV19|16|.
CASSIGLAGIYNEQFF
TGTGCCAGTAGTATCGGGCTAGCAGGTATCTACAATGAGCAGTTCTTC
>TRBD1|TRBJ2-7|TRBV5-4|15|once
CASSLLGTGADEQYF
TGTGCCAGCAGCTTGCTCGGGACAGGGGCCGACGAGCAGTACTTC
>.|TRBJ2-5|TRBV10-2|17|.
CASSRLPMARGGETQYF
TGCGCCAGCAGTCGCCTCCCTATGGCGCGGGGCGGAGAGACCCAGTACTTC
>.|TRBJ1-2|TRBV28|19|.
CASSQRQITLKHRGFGYTF
TGTGCCAGCAGTCAAAGACAGATTACCCTAAAACATAGGGGATTTGGCTACACCTTC
>.|TRBJ1-5|TRBV28|11|few
CASSFSGPQHF
TGTGCCAGCAGTTTTTCAGGGCCCCAGCATTTT
>.|TRBJ2-5|TRBV21-1|15|once
CASSKRGRGKETQYF
TGTGCCAGCAGCAAACGAGGTAGAGGAAAAGAGACCCAGTACTTC
>.|TRBJ1-5|TRBV19|15|.
CASSFVQGGNQPQHF
TGTGCCAGTAGCTTCGTACAGGGAGGCAATCAGCCCCAGCATTTT
>TRBD1|TRBJ1-5|TRBV18|14|.
CASSWRQGGQPQHF
TGTGCCAGCTCATGGAGACAGGGTGGTCAGCCCCAGCATTTT
>TRBD1|TRBJ2-3|TRBV27|15|.
CASSFTGQGAHTQYF
TGTGCCAGCAGTTTCACGGGACAGGGGGCACATACGCAGTATTTT
>.|TRBJ1-5|TRBV6-5|14|.
CASSYRGGNQPQHF
TGTGCCAGCAGTTACCGGGGGGGCAATCAGCCCCAGCATTTT
>.|TRBJ1-2|TRBV6-1|14|few
CASSEVEGRDGYTF
TGTGCCAGCAGTGAAGTGGAGGGTCGAGATGGCTACACCTTC
>.|TRBJ2-3|TRBV6-5|14|.
CASSYYRGGDTQYF
TGTGCCAGCAGTTACTACAGGGGAGGAGATACGCAGTATTTT
>.|TRBJ2-5|TRBV27|14|.
CASSNSALEETQYF
TGTGCCAGCAGTAACAGTGCTTTGGAAGAGACCCAGTACTTC
>TRBD2|TRBJ2-5|TRBV5-4|16|.
CASSSKVAGGRETQYF
TGTGCCAGCAGCTCTAAGGTAGCGGGGGGGCGCGAGACCCAGTACTTC
>.|TRBJ2-2|TRBV11-3|14|.
CASSLQENTGELFF
TGTGCCAGCAGCTTACAGGAGAACACCGGGGAGCTGTTTTTT
>.|TRBJ2-6|TRBV11-1|15|.
CASSFYRAGANVLTF
TGTGCCAGCAGCTTTTACAGGGCTGGGGCCAACGTCCTGACTTTC